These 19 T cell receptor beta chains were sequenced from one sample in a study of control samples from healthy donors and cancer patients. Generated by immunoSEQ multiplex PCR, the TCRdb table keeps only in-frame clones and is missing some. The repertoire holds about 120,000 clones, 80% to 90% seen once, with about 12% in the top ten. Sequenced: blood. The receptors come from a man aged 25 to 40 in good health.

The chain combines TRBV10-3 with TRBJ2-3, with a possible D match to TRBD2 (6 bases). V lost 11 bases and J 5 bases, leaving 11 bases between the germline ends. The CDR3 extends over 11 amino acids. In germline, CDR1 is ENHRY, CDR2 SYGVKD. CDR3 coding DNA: TGTGCCTCGACCGGGGGAGATACGCAGTATTTT. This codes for CASTGGDTQYF.

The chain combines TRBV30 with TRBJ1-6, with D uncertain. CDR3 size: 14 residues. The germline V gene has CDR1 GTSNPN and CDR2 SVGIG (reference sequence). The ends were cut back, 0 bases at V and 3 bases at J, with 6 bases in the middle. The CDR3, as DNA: TGTGCCTGGAGTGTCCGGTACTATAATTCACCCCTCCACTTT. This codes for CAWSVRYYNSPLHF.

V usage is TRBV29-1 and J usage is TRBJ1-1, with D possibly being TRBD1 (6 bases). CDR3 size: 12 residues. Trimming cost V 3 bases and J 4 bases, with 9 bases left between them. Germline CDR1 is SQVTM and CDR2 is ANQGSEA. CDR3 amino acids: CSVDEGGTEAFF. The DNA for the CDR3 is TGCAGCGTTGATGAAGGGGGCACTGAAGCTTTCTTT.

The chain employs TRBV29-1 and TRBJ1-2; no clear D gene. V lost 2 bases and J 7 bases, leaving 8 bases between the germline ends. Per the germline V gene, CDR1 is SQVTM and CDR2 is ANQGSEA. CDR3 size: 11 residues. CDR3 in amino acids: CSVEKYGGYTF. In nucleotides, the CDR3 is TGCAGCGTTGAAAAATACGGTGGCTACACCTTC.

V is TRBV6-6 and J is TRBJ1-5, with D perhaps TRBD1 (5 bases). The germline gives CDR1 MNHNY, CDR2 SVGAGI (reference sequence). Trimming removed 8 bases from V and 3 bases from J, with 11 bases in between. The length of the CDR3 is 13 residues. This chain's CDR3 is CASGGVTNQPQHF. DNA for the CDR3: TGTGCCAGCGGGGGGGTTACCAATCAGCCCCAGCATTTT.

CDR3 sequence (DNA): TGTGCCAGCAGCGTAGGTAGGGAGACCCAGTACTTC. This translates into CASSVGRETQYF. The chain carries TRBV9 and TRBJ2-5; D unresolved. Trimming left V 0 bases short and J 5 bases short, with 5 bases between. The germline V gene has CDR1 SGDLS and CDR2 YYNGEE. This CDR3 is 12 amino acids long.

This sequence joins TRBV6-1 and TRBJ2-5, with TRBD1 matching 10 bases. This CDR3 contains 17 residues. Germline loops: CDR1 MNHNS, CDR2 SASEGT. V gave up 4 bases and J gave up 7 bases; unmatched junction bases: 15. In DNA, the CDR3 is TGTGCCAGCAGTGCCCTACCGGGGGACAGGGGCGGTGCGACCCAGTACTTC. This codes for CASSALPGDRGGATQYF.

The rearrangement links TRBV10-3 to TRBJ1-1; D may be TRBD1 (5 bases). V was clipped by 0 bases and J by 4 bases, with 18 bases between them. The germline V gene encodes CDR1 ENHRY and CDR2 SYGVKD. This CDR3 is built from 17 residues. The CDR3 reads CAISESFGLGGGTEAFF. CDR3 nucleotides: TGTGCCATCAGTGAGTCGTTTGGTTTGGGGGGGGGCACTGAAGCTTTCTTT.

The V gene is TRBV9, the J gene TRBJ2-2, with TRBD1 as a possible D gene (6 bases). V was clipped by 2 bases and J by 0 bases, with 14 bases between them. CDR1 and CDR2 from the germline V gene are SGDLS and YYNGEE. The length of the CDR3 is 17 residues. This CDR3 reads CASSVASGTTNTGELFF. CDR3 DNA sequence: TGTGCCAGCAGCGTCGCATCCGGGACAACGAACACCGGGGAGCTGTTTTTT. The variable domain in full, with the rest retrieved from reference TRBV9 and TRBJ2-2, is DSGVTQTPKHLITATGQRVTLRCSPRSGDLSVYWYQQSLDQGLQFLIQYYNGEERAKGNILERFSAQQFPDLHSELNLSSLELGDSALYFCASSVASGTTNTGELFFGEGSRLTVL.

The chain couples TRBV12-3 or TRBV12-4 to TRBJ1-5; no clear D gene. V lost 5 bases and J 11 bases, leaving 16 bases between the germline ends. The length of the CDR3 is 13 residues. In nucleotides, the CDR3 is TGTGCCAGCAGTCGCGTAGGCGGGAACGCCCAGCATTTT. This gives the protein CASSRVGGNAQHF.

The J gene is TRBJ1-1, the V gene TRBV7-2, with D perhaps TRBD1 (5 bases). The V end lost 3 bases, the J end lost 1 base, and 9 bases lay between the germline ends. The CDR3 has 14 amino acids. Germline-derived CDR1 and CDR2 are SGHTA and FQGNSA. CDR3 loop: CASSLGLENTEAFF. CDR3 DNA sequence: TGTGCCAGCAGCTTGGGGCTGGAGAACACTGAAGCTTTCTTT. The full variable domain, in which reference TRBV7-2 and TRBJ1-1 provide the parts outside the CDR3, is GAGVSQSPSNKVTEKGKDVELRCDPISGHTALYWYRQSLGQGLEFLIYFQGNSAPDKSGLPSDRFSAERTGGSVSTLTIQRTQQEDSAVYLCASSLGLENTEAFFGQGTRLTVV.

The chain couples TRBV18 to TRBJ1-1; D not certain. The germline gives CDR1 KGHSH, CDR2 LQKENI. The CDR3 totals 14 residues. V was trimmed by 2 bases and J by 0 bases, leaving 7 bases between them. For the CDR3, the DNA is TGTGCCAGCTCACCAGGGCAGGTGAACACTGAAGCTTTCTTT. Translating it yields CASSPGQVNTEAFF.

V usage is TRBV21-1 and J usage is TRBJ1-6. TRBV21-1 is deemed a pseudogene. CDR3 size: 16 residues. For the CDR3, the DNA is TGTGCCAGCAGCGCCCTTCCAGGGACGGGGGATTCACCCCTCCACTTT. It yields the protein CASSALPGTGDSPLHF.

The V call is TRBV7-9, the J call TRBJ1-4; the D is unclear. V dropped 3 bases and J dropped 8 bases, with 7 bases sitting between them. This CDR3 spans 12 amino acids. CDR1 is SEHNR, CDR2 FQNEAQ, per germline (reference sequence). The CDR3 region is CASSFGGEKLFF. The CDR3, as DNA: TGTGCCAGCAGCTTCGGTGGCGAAAAACTGTTTTTT.

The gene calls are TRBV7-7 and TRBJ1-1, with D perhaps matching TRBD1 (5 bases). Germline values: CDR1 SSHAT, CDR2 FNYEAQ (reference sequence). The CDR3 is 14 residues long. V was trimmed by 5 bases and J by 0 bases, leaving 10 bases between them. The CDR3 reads CASSPWGVNTEAFF. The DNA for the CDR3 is TGTGCCAGCAGCCCTTGGGGGGTGAACACTGAAGCTTTCTTT.

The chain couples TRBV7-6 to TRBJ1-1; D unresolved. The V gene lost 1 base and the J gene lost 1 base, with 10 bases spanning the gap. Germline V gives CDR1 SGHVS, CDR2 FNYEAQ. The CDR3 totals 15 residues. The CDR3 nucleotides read TGTGCCAGCAGCTTAGGGCCTTCCGGGAACACTGAAGCTTTCTTT. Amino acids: CASSLGPSGNTEAFF.

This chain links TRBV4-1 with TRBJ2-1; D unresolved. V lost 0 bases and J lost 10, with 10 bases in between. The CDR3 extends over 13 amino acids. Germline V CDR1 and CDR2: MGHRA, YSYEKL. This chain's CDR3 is CASSQENGREQFF. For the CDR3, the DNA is TGCGCCAGCAGCCAAGAAAACGGCCGGGAGCAGTTCTTC.

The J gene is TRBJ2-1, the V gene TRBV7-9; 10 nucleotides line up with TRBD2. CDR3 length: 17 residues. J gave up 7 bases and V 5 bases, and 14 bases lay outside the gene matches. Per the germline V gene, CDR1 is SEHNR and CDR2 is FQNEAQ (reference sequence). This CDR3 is CASSPMISGGARNEQFF. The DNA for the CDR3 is TGTGCCAGCAGCCCAATGATAAGCGGGGGGGCTAGGAATGAGCAGTTCTTC.

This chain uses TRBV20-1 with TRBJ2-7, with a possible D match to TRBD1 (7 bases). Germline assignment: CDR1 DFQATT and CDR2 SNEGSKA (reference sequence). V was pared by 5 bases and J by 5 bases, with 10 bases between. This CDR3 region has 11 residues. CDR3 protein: CSASGGNEQYF. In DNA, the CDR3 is TGCAGTGCTTCAGGGGGGAACGAGCAGTACTTC.